This TCR beta chain emerged from a study of blood T cell repertoires in COVID-19. Study in general: Sites across the United States, Italy and Spain contributed samples from acute and convalescent COVID-19. T cells, B-cell-depleted T cells, or PBMCs supplied cDNA or gDNA.

V dropped 7 bases and J dropped 1 base, with 10 bases sitting between them. This CDR3 comprises 13 residues. Germline V lookup: CDR1 LGHNT, CDR2 FRNRAP. This clone came up a few times. In the study's own analysis: Amplification with reference gene primers provided the estimates of nucleated cell counts. Assay used: immunoSEQ multiplex PCR; TCRdb lists only in-frame clones, some missing. D and trimming were read from the DNA, whereas the V and J calls and clone size are those reported in that table. The sample contains just over 650,000 clones, about nine tenths of which appear only once. The receptor comes from a woman aged 18-30 years with acute or convalescent COVID-19. The chain couples TRBV12-5 to TRBJ1-1, with D perhaps matching TRBD1 (5 bases). The specimen sequenced was peripheral blood. The CDR3 reads CASVLQGNTEAFF. The DNA of the CDR3 is TGTGCTAGTGTTCTTCAGGGGAACACTGAAGCTTTCTTT.